One and the same sample provided the 10 T cell receptor beta chains below, sequenced in a study of T cell repertoires in cytomegalovirus infection. Via MiXCR, TCRdb re-called the reads, giving one row per CDR3 protein. The sample consists of around 230,000 distinct CDR3 sequences, 6.5% of them appearing once. What was sequenced was PBMCs. These receptor sequences come from a human donor in good health (CMV status not recorded). Some clones in this sample may be carry-over from other donors' samples.

This clonotype was seen ten or more times. This chain links TRBV5-4 with TRBJ2-7; 13 bases line up with TRBD2. J gave up 3 bases and V 4 bases, and 4 bases lay outside the gene matches. The germline V gene has CDR1 SGHNT and CDR2 YYREEE (reference sequence). This CDR3 region has 15 residues. This chain's CDR3 is CASSLGLAGDYEQYF. The CDR3 region has the DNA TGTGCCAGCAGCCTTGGACTAGCGGGGGACTACGAGCAGTACTTC.

This sequence joins TRBV2 and TRBJ2-7, with 13 bases fitting TRBD2. The CDR3 totals 18 residues. Losses at the gene ends were 1 base for V and 0 bases for J; bases not matched to a gene: 6. CDR1 and CDR2 from the germline V gene are SNHLY and FYNNEI. CDR3 in amino acids: CASSEETSGGASSYEQYF. DNA for the CDR3: TGTGCCAGCAGTGAAGAAACTAGCGGGGGGGCTAGCTCCTACGAGCAGTACTTC.

The genes are TRBV5-1 and TRBJ2-1, with 9 bases lining up with TRBD1. Germline V gene sequence: CDR1 SGHRS, CDR2 YFSETQ. This CDR3 contains 15 residues. J was trimmed by 3 bases and V by 3 bases; bases with no gene match: 4. CDR3 amino acids: CASSSTGQGYNEQFF. Here the CDR3 DNA reads TGCGCCAGCAGCTCGACGGGACAGGGCTACAATGAGCAGTTCTTC. The complete variable domain, with remaining parts taken from reference TRBV5-1 and TRBJ2-1, reads KAGVTQTPRYLIKTRGQQVTLSCSPISGHRSVSWYQQTPGQGLQFLFEYFSETQRNKGNFPGRFSGRQFSNSRSEMNVSTLELGDSALYLCASSSTGQGYNEQFFGPGTRLTVL.

This clonotype was seen ten or more times. The V call is TRBV20-1, the J call TRBJ2-2; the match to TRBD1 covers 9 bases. The germline CDR1 and CDR2 sequences are DFQATT and SNEGSKA (reference sequence). J was trimmed by 0 bases and V by 5 bases; bases with no gene match: 1. The CDR3 length is 14 residues. The CDR3 DNA reads as TGCAGTGCTGGACAGGGGACGAACACCGGGGAGCTGTTTTTT. This codes for CSAGQGTNTGELFF.

This clonotype was detected many times. The rearrangement links TRBV4-3 to TRBJ1-5; D is possibly TRBD1 (5 bases). This CDR3 is 14 amino acids long. Per germline, CDR1 LGHNA and CDR2 YSLEER. Trimming pared 5 bases from V and 3 bases from J, leaving 11 bases between. The CDR3 DNA is TGCGCCAGCAGCTATGACAGTTACAATCAGCCCCAGCATTTT. Amino acids: CASSYDSYNQPQHF.

This clonotype was seen more than once but under ten times. The chain links TRBV4-3 to TRBJ1-2; 8 bases match TRBD1. This CDR3 comprises 15 residues. V was pared by 1 base and J by 5 bases, with 6 bases of the junction left unmatched. Germline V gives CDR1 LGHNA, CDR2 YSLEER. Written as DNA, the CDR3 is TGCGCCAGCAGCCAAGTGATCGGACAGGGTTATGGCTACACCTTC. Translated, it gives CASSQVIGQGYGYTF.

The chain carries TRBV5-1 and TRBJ2-1; D gene unclear. Trimming took 0 bases from V and 7 from J, leaving 8 bases between them. This CDR3 comprises 13 residues. Per germline, CDR1 SGHRS and CDR2 YFSETQ. CDR3 bases: TGCGCCAGCAGCTTGGTGGGGATTAATGAGCAGTTCTTC. This gives the protein CASSLVGINEQFF.

This clonotype came up many times. The rearrangement joins TRBV4-1 to TRBJ2-5; 7 bases agree with TRBD2. The CDR3 length is 17 residues. Germline V gene sequence: CDR1 MGHRA, CDR2 YSYEKL. Trimming removed 1 base from V and 1 base from J; junction bases left unmatched: 9. The CDR3 protein is CASSQGNQLAAQETQYF. The CDR3 DNA is TGCGCCAGCAGCCAAGGCAACCAGCTAGCGGCCCAAGAGACCCAGTACTTC.

This clonotype occurred many times. The chain employs TRBV6-1 and TRBJ2-5, with D possibly being TRBD2 (6 bases). The CDR3 spans 13 residues. In germline, CDR1 is MNHNS, CDR2 SASEGT. Trimming removed 5 bases at V and 5 bases at J, with 12 bases between. The CDR3 DNA follows: TGTGCCAGCAGTCTCCCCGGGAGTGAGACCCAGTACTTC. Its translation: CASSLPGSETQYF.

In its sample, this clonotype was seen many times. The chain links TRBV2 to TRBJ2-6; D is undetermined. The CDR3 loop spans 14 amino acids. V was shortened by 6 bases and J by 2 bases, with 8 bases between the two germline ends. Germline values: CDR1 SNHLY, CDR2 FYNNEI. DNA of the CDR3: TGTGCCAGCAGGATGAGGACTGGGGCCAACGTCCTGACTTTC. Its protein product is CASRMRTGANVLTF.